Below are 20 T cell receptor beta chains sequenced from a single sample in a study of CD8 T cells in Susac syndrome. Random hexamers primed reverse transcription of about 0.45 to 1 ug RNA. One entry per CDR3 protein, called by TCRdb with MiXCR from the immunoSEQ multiplex PCR reads. The sample has 150,000 to 200,000 distinct CDR3 sequences, just under 95% seen once. Sequenced material: CD4+ T cells from PBMCs. These receptors were collected from a human donor in good health.

The chain has TRBV6-5 and TRBJ2-6; 13 positions match TRBD2. In germline, CDR1 is MNHEY, CDR2 SVGAGI. V shed 6 bases and J 0 bases; nucleotides not matched to a gene: 8. The CDR3 loop spans 19 amino acids. CDR3 residues: CASRSRTSGGSSGANVLTF. In DNA, the CDR3 is TGTGCCAGCAGATCTCGGACTAGCGGGGGCTCCTCTGGGGCCAACGTCCTGACTTTC.

This clonotype appeared once. V and J are TRBV5-4 and TRBJ2-2, with TRBD2 matching over 8 bases. Germline CDR1 and CDR2: SGHNT and YYREEE (reference sequence). V shed 0 bases and J 6 bases; nucleotides not matched to a gene: 7. This CDR3 spans 16 amino acids. For the CDR3, the DNA is TGTGCCAGCAGCTTGGCGGCTAGCGGGCTACCCGGGGAGCTGTTTTTT. Protein sequence: CASSLAASGLPGELFF.

This clonotype appeared once. V and J are TRBV4-1 and TRBJ1-2; TRBD1 agrees at 8 bases. The CDR3 consists of 14 residues. Germline V gives CDR1 MGHRA, CDR2 YSYEKL. V lost 7 bases and J lost 2; bases outside the gene matches: 6. CDR3 in amino acids: CASTGAGGNYGYTF. The CDR3, as DNA: TGCGCCAGCACCGGGGCAGGGGGCAACTATGGCTACACCTTC.

The chain is built from TRBV7-2 and TRBJ2-5, with 10 bases identical to TRBD2. The V segment lost 3 bases and the J segment 2 bases; nucleotides outside the gene matches: 6. This CDR3 has 16 amino acids. The V gene's germline CDR1 is SGHTA and CDR2 FQGNSA. CDR3 loop: CASSLSASGGQETQYF. The CDR3 DNA reads as TGTGCCAGCAGCTTGTCAGCTAGCGGGGGACAAGAGACCCAGTACTTC.

The chain couples TRBV3-1 to TRBJ1-6; possible D gene TRBD1, 6 bases. Trimming pared 7 bases from V and 10 bases from J, leaving 14 bases between. Germline CDR1 is LGHDT and CDR2 is YNNKEL (reference sequence). The CDR3 has 13 amino acids. The CDR3 reads CASMGAPGSPLHF. CDR3 DNA: TGTGCCAGCATGGGGGCGCCAGGGTCACCCCTCCACTTT. The full variable domain, in which reference TRBV3-1 and TRBJ1-6 provide the parts outside the CDR3, is DTAVSQTPKYLVTQMGNDKSIKCEQNLGHDTMYWYKQDSKKFLKIMFSYNNKELIINETVPNRFSPKSPDKAHLNLHINSLELGDSAVYFCASMGAPGSPLHFGNGTRLTVT.

V gene TRBV7-8 combines with J gene TRBJ2-7; D is perhaps TRBD1 (5 bases). Germline CDR1 SGHVS, CDR2 FQNEAQ. V lost 5 bases to trimming and J lost 6 bases, with 14 bases between them. This CDR3 contains 13 residues. This CDR3 is CASSPNLDSEQYF. The CDR3 coding sequence is TGTGCCAGCAGCCCCAACCTTGACAGCGAGCAGTACTTC.

The chain employs TRBV2 and TRBJ1-2; D call uncertain. Looked up from germline, CDR1 is SNHLY and CDR2 is FYNNEI. There are 14 residues in the CDR3. V was clipped by 8 bases and J by 0 bases, with 13 bases between them. As DNA, the CDR3 is TGTGCCAGCGCCCTTCAGGTGGCTAACTATGGCTACACCTTC. Translating gives CASALQVANYGYTF.

The count of this clonotype is one. The chain uses TRBV12-5 and TRBJ2-1; 7 nucleotides align to TRBD2. Trimming at V came to 0 bases and at J to 0 bases, leaving 2 bases not matched to a gene. The CDR3 totals 16 residues. Germline V gives CDR1 LGHNT, CDR2 FRNRAP. Here the CDR3 reads CASGLVGGSSYNEQFF. DNA for the CDR3: TGTGCTAGTGGTTTGGTGGGGGGGAGCTCCTACAATGAGCAGTTCTTC.

The V call is TRBV20-1, the J call TRBJ2-7, with 13 nucleotides matching TRBD2. Germline CDR1 reads DFQATT; CDR2 reads SNEGSKA (reference sequence). The CDR3 covers 14 residues. Trimming at V came to 6 bases and at J to 6 bases, leaving 8 bases not matched to a gene. CDR3 loop: CSARDGTSGVEQYF. CDR3 nucleotides: TGCAGTGCCCGGGACGGGACTAGCGGGGTCGAGCAGTACTTC.

In this sample, this clonotype turned up once. The genes are TRBV23-1 and TRBJ1-2; D not certain. TRBV23-1 is placed among ORFs of uncertain function. The CDR3 has 13 residues. Trimming pared 10 bases from V and 3 bases from J, leaving 15 bases between. The CDR3 loop is CAIPRSRYYGYTF. The CDR3 nucleotides read TGCGCCATTCCACGAAGCAGATACTATGGCTACACCTTC.

This chain links TRBV3-1 with TRBJ1-2, with 12 bases fitting TRBD1. V shed 5 bases, J shed 7 bases, and the junction held 11 bases outside the gene matches. Germline V gene sequence: CDR1 LGHDT, CDR2 YNNKEL (reference sequence). CDR3 length: 16 amino acids. In DNA, the CDR3 is TGTGCCAGCAGCAGGGGGACAGGGGGCGGTATTGGTGGCTACACCTTC. Protein product: CASSRGTGGGIGGYTF.

The chain is built from TRBV29-1 and TRBJ2-7; TRBD1 might be the D (7 bases). There are 13 residues in the CDR3. Germline V lookup: CDR1 SQVTM, CDR2 ANQGSEA. Trimming left V 4 bases short and J 4 bases short, with 14 bases between. The CDR3 loop reads CSVVEGARYEQYF. CDR3 nucleotides: TGCAGCGTTGTGGAGGGGGCAAGATACGAGCAGTACTTC.

CDR3 residues: CSAPPGQGRNEQFF. As DNA, the CDR3 is TGCAGTGCTCCACCGGGACAGGGTAGAAATGAGCAGTTCTTC. The chain couples TRBV20-1 to TRBJ2-1; 9 bases fit TRBD1. This CDR3 comprises 14 residues. After removal of 5 bases from V and 7 bases from J, the junction contained 9 bases not matched to a gene. CDR1 DFQATT and CDR2 SNEGSKA come from the germline V gene (reference sequence).

The V and J genes are TRBV19 and TRBJ1-2; weak D call: TRBD1 (5 bases). The CDR3 is 17 residues long. Germline V gene lookup returns CDR1 LNHDA and CDR2 SQIVND (reference sequence). The ends were cut back, 2 bases at V and 0 bases at J, with 16 bases in the middle. The CDR3 coding sequence is TGTGCCAGTAGTATACTACGAGACAGCCAGACTAACTATGGCTACACCTTC. Its translation is CASSILRDSQTNYGYTF. The whole variable domain, filled in from reference TRBV19 and TRBJ1-2, reads DGGITQSPKYLFRKEGQNVTLSCEQNLNHDAMYWYRQDPGQGLRLIYYSQIVNDFQKGDIAEGYSVSREKKESFPLTVTSAQKNPTAFYLCASSILRDSQTNYGYTFGSGTRLTVV.

This sequence joins TRBV18 and TRBJ2-6; D unresolved. V lost 3 bases and J lost 4, with 10 bases in between. Looked up from germline, CDR1 is KGHSH and CDR2 is LQKENI. The CDR3 is made up of 15 amino acids. The CDR3 DNA is TGTGCCAGCTCACCGCCCCCGTCCGGGGCCAACGTCCTGACTTTC. The encoded protein is CASSPPPSGANVLTF.

The chain is built from TRBV5-6 and TRBJ1-2; tentative D call: TRBD1 (6 bases). The CDR3 runs 14 residues. Per the germline V gene, CDR1 is SGHDT and CDR2 is YYEEEE. V was pared by 0 bases and J by 4 bases, with 10 bases between. In DNA, the CDR3 is TGTGCCAGCAGCTTGGGGCAGGGGATCTATGGCTACACCTTC. Translation: CASSLGQGIYGYTF.

The chain links TRBV30 to TRBJ1-6; D is possibly TRBD1 (6 bases). Trimming pared 2 bases from V and 7 bases from J, leaving 18 bases between. Germline CDR1 is GTSNPN and CDR2 is SVGIG (reference sequence). This CDR3 region has 16 residues. The DNA of the CDR3 is TGTGCCTGGAGTAAGAGCCGGGACATGCCGAATTCACCCCTCCACTTT. It is translated as CAWSKSRDMPNSPLHF.

This rearrangement joins TRBV20-1 to TRBJ1-6; the match to TRBD1 covers 9 bases. V lost 1 base, J lost 5 bases, and 0 bases stayed unmatched. The CDR3 is made up of 14 amino acids. From germline, CDR1 is DFQATT and CDR2 SNEGSKA (reference sequence). This chain's CDR3 is CSARGDRDNSPLHF. The CDR3 DNA reads as TGCAGTGCTAGAGGGGACAGGGATAATTCACCCCTCCACTTT.

The V call is TRBV29-1, the J call TRBJ2-7; D gene unclear. Germline V gene sequence: CDR1 SQVTM, CDR2 ANQGSEA. Deletions cut 5 bases from V and 0 bases from J, with 8 bases between. The length of the CDR3 is 12 residues. The CDR3 sequence: CSVTLDSYEQYF. The CDR3 bases are TGCAGCGTTACCCTGGACTCCTACGAGCAGTACTTC.

J is TRBJ1-6 and V is TRBV29-1; no clear D. Per the germline V gene, CDR1 is SQVTM and CDR2 is ANQGSEA. The CDR3 totals 16 residues. V was clipped by 7 bases and J by 8 bases, with 24 bases between them. The CDR3 region is CSALGLPFAIYSPLHF. CDR3 sequence (DNA): TGCAGCGCCCTAGGGCTCCCGTTCGCCATCTATTCACCCCTCCACTTT.